This T cell receptor (beta chain) was identified in a study of shared clonotypes between healthy human individuals. Sequencing was at deep level. For each subset, genomic DNA was distributed in equal portions over several immunoSEQ plates. Assay used: immunoSEQ multiplex PCR; TCRdb lists only in-frame clones, some missing. Seen here are some 2,000,000 clones, less than 95% observed once, and the top ten hold 0.85% to 1.2%. Naive CD8 cells comprised CD45RO-negative, CCR7-positively selected cells, excluding terminally differentiated effector memory CD45RA+ cells. Recent vaccinations or acute infections were absent in the healthy HIV-negative adult donors. With regard to this clone: The target antigen is unknown.

CDR1 is WSHSY, CDR2 SAAADI, per germline. This CDR3 is 16 amino acids long. The V and J ends lost 7 bases and 0 bases respectively, with 15 bases between them. Study-level findings and limits: As a rule, naive subsets had a larger estimated richness than memory subsets.

The source of this sequence is a man younger than 35 in good health. Sequencing was performed on naive CD8+ T cells sorted from blood. The chain employs TRBV10-2 and TRBJ1-4; D unclear. CDR3 DNA: TGCGCCAGCACCTCAGGCTCACCCTCAACTAATGAAAAACTGTTTTTT. Encoded protein: CASTSGSPSTNEKLFF.